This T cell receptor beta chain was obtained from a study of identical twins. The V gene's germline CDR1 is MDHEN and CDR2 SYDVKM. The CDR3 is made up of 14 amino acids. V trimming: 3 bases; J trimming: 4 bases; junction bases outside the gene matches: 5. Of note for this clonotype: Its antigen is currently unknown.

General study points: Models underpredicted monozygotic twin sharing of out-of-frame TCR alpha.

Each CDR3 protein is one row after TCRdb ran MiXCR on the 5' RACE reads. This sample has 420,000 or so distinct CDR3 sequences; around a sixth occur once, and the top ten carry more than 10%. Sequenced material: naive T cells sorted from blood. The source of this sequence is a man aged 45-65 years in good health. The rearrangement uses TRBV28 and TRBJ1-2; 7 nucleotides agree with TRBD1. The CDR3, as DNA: TGTGCCAGCAGTTTCGGACAGGCCCCCTATGGCTACACCTTC. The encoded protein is CASSFGQAPYGYTF.